Below, 9 T cell receptor beta chains from the same sample are listed, as sequenced in a study of cytomegalovirus exposure and HLA in healthy donors. A multiplex PCR was run with 60 Vbeta primers and 13 Jbeta primers. This table comes from immunoSEQ multiplex PCR, and its TCRdb copy is limited to in-frame clones, with some not included. The sample lists about 55,000 clones, more than 65% occurring once. Source material: PBMCs. The receptors originated from a man aged 40-49 years in good health and CMV-seropositive.

The chain couples TRBV5-1 to TRBJ2-2, with a weak D call TRBD1 (5 bases). The CDR3 loop spans 16 amino acids. CDR1 is SGHRS and CDR2 is YFSETQ in the germline V gene. The germline V and J ends were trimmed by 2 bases and 1 base, with 12 bases remaining between them. The CDR3 sequence is CASSFQGAMNTGELFF. The CDR3 DNA reads TGCGCCAGCAGCTTTCAAGGGGCGATGAACACCGGGGAGCTGTTTTTT.

This rearrangement joins TRBV5-1 to TRBJ1-5, with TRBD1 matching over 8 bases. The CDR3 runs 15 residues. V shed 4 bases, J shed 5 bases, and the junction held 8 bases outside the gene matches. Germline V lookup: CDR1 SGHRS, CDR2 YFSETQ. CDR3 coding DNA: TGCGCCAGCAGCCCAGGACAGGGTTTTTATCAGCCCCAGCATTTT. It yields the protein CASSPGQGFYQPQHF.

This clone has just a few counts. V gene TRBV7-6 combines with J gene TRBJ1-4; the match to TRBD1 covers 8 bases. The J segment lost 7 bases and the V segment lost 0 bases, leaving 4 bases of the junction unmatched. The CDR3 extends over 15 amino acids. The V gene's germline CDR1 is SGHVS and CDR2 FNYEAQ. The CDR3 DNA reads as TGTGCCAGCAGCTTAGCCCGGGACAGGCTTGAAAAACTGTTTTTT. This codes for CASSLARDRLEKLFF. The full variable domain, rest sourced from reference TRBV7-6 and TRBJ1-4, is GAGVSQSPRYKVTKRGQDVALRCDPISGHVSLYWYRQALGQGPEFLTYFNYEAQQDKSGLPNDRFSAERPEGSISTLTIQRTEQRDSAMYRCASSLARDRLEKLFFGSGTQLSVL.

The chain links TRBV7-2 to TRBJ2-1, with 7 bases fitting TRBD1. Germline V gives CDR1 SGHTA, CDR2 FQGNSA. The junction had 6 bases not matched to a gene; V was cut back by 3 bases and J by 10 bases. The CDR3 has 13 amino acids. CDR3 residues: CASSLSRGKEQFF. The DNA of the CDR3 is TGTGCCAGCAGCTTGAGCAGGGGGAAAGAGCAGTTCTTC.

This clone was recorded only once. The rearrangement joins TRBV2 to TRBJ2-5, with 10 positions matching TRBD2. CDR1 SNHLY and CDR2 FYNNEI come from the germline V gene. The CDR3 is 14 amino acids. With 6 bases clipped from V and 6 bases from J, the junction kept 7 bases outside the gene matches. CDR3 sequence: CASSGLAATKTQYF. CDR3 bases: TGTGCCAGCAGCGGACTAGCGGCGACCAAGACCCAGTACTTC.

The chain is built from TRBV14 and TRBJ2-2, with a tentative D call TRBD2 (5 bases). CDR1 and CDR2 from the germline V gene are SGHDN and FVKESK. CDR3 length: 15 residues. V lost 2 bases and J lost 1, with 8 bases in between. CDR3 DNA: TGTGCCAGCAGCCAAAATCGGGGGAACACCGGGGAGCTGTTTTTT. It specifies CASSQNRGNTGELFF.

This clone was found a few times. The V gene is TRBV19, the J gene TRBJ1-5, with a weak D call TRBD1 (5 bases). The CDR3 spans 15 residues. In germline, CDR1 is LNHDA, CDR2 SQIVND (reference sequence). Between the trimmed V and J ends, which lost 8 bases and 5 bases, there was a span of 19 bases. CDR3 sequence: CASGRPRGSDQPQHF. CDR3 nucleotides: TGTGCCAGTGGGAGGCCTCGGGGGAGCGATCAGCCCCAGCATTTT.

V and J are TRBV6-5 and TRBJ1-2, with D unresolved. CDR3 length: 15 amino acids. V was trimmed by 2 bases and J by 4 bases, leaving 14 bases between them. Looked up from germline, CDR1 is MNHEY and CDR2 is SVGAGI. In DNA, the CDR3 is TGTGCCAGCAGTTACCAGGCGGTAGAGGGCTATGGCTACACCTTC. It translates to CASSYQAVEGYGYTF.

CDR3 coding DNA: TGCGCCAGCAGCCAGAGTACCTACGAGCAGTACTTC. It codes for CASSQSTYEQYF. The chain carries TRBV4-1 and TRBJ2-7; D remains unclear. With 3 bases removed from V and 2 bases from J, the gap between germline ends came to 5 bases. CDR3 length: 12 amino acids. CDR1 is MGHRA, CDR2 YSYEKL, per germline.